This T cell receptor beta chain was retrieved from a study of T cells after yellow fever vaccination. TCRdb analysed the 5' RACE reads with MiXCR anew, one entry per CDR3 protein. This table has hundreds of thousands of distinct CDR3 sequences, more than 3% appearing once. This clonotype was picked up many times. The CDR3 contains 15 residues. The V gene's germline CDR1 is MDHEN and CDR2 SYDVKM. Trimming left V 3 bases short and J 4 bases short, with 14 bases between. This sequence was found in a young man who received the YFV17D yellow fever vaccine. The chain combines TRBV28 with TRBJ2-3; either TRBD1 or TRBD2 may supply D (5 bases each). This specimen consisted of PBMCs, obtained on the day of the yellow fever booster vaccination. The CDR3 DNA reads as TGTGCCAGCAGTTTGGGACGCCGTAGGGCAGATACGCAGTATTTT. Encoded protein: CASSLGRRRADTQYF.